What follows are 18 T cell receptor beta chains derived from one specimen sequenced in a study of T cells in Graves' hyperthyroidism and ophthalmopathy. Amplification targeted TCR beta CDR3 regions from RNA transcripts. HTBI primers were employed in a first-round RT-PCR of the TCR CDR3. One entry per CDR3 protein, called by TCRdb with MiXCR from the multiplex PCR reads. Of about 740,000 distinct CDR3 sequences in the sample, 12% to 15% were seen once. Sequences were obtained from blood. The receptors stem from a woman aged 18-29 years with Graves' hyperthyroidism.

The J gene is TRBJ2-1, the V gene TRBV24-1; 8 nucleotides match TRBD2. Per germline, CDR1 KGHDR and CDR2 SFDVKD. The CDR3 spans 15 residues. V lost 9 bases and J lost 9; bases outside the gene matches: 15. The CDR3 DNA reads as TGTGCCACCCAAAGTGTAAGGACTAGCTCCGGTGAGCAGTTCTTC. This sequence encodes CATQSVRTSSGEQFF.

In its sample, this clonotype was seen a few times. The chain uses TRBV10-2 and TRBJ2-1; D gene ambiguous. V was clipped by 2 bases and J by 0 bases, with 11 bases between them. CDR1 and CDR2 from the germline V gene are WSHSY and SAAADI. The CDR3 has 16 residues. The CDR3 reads CASSEPTQSSYNEQFF. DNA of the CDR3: TGCGCCAGCAGTGAGCCGACTCAGAGCTCCTACAATGAGCAGTTCTTC.

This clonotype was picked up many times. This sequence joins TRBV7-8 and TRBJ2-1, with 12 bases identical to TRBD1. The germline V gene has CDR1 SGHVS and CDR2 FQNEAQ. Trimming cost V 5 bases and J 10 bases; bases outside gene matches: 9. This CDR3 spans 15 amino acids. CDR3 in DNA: TGTGCCAGCAGCGAGCCGGGACAGGGGGCTCGGGAGCAGTTCTTC. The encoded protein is CASSEPGQGAREQFF.

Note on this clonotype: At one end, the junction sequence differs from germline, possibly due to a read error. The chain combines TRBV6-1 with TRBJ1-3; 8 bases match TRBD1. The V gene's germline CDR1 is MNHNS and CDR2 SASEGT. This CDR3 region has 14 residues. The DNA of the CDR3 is TGTGTCAGCAGGGATGGACAGGGAAGAAACACCATATATTTT. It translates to CVSRDGQGRNTIYF.

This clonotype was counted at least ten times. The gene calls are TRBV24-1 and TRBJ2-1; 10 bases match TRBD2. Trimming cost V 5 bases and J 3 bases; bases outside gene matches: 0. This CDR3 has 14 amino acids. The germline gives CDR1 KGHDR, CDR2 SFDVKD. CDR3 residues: CATSVAGGYNEQFF. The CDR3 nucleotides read TGTGCCACCAGTGTAGCGGGAGGCTACAATGAGCAGTTCTTC.

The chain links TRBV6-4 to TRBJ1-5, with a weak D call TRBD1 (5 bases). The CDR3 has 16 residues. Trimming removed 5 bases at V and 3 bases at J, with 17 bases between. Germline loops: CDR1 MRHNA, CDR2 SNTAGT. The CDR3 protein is CASSLYGTADNQPQHF. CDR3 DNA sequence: TGTGCCAGCAGTTTATACGGGACGGCCGACAATCAGCCCCAGCATTTT.

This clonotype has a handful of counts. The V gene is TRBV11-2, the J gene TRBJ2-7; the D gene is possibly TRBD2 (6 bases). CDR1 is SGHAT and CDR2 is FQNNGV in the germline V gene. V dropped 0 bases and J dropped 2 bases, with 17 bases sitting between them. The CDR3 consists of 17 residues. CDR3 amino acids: CASSLDHWDSSPYEQYF. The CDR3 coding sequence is TGTGCCAGCAGCTTAGATCATTGGGACTCCTCTCCCTACGAGCAGTACTTC. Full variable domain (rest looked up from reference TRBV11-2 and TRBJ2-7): EAGVAQSPRYKIIEKRQSVAFWCNPISGHATLYWYQQILGQGPKLLIQFQNNGVVDDSQLPKDRFSAERLKGVDSTLKIQPAKLEDSAVYLCASSLDHWDSSPYEQYFGPGTRLTVT.

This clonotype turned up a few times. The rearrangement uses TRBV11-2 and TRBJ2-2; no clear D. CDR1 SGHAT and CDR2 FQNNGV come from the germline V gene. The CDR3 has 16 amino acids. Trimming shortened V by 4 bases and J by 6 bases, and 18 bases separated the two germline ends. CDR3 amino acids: CASSSVSAGVPGELFF. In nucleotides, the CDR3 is TGTGCCAGCAGCTCCGTGTCCGCCGGAGTACCCGGGGAGCTGTTTTTT.

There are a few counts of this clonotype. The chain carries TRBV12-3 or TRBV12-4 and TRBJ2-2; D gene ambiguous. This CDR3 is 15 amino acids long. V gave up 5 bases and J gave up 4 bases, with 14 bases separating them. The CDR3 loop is CASSPQSEITGELFF. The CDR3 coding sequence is TGTGCCAGCAGTCCCCAATCCGAAATCACCGGGGAGCTGTTTTTT.

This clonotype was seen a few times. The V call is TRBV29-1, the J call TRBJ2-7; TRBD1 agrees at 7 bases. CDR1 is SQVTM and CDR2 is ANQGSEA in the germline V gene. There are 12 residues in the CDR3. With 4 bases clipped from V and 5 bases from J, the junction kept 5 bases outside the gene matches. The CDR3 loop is CSVGGQLHEQYF. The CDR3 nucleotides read TGCAGCGTTGGGGGACAGCTCCACGAGCAGTACTTC.

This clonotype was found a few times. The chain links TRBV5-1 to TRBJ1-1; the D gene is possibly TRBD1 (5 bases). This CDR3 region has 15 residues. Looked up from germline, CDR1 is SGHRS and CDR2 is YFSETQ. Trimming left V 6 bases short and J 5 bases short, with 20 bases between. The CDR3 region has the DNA TGCGCCAGCACCTCGGGGGGGGTGAGAGGAACTGAAGCTTTCTTT. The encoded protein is CASTSGGVRGTEAFF. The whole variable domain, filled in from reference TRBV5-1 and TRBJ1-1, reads KAGVTQTPRYLIKTRGQQVTLSCSPISGHRSVSWYQQTPGQGLQFLFEYFSETQRNKGNFPGRFSGRQFSNSRSEMNVSTLELGDSALYLCASTSGGVRGTEAFFGQGTRLTVV.

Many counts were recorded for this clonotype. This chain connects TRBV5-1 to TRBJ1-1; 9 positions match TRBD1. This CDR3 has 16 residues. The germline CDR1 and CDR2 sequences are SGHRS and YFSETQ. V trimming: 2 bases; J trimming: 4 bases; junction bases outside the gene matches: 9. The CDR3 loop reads CASSLVNRGRITEAFF. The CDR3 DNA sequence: TGCGCCAGCAGCTTAGTAAACAGGGGGCGGATCACTGAAGCTTTCTTT.

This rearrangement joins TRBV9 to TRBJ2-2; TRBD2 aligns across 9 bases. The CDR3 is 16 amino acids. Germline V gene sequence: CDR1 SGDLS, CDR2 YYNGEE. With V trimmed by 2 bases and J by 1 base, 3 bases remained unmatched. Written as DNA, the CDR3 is TGTGCCAGCAGCGTTAGTAGCGGGAGGAACACCGGGGAGCTGTTTTTT. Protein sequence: CASSVSSGRNTGELFF.

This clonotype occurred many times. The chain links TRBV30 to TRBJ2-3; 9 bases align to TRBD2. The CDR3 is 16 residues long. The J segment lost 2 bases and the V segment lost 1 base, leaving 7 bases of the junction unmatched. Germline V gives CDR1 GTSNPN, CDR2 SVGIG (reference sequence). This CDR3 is CAWSAPRGRATDTQYF. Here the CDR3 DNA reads TGTGCCTGGAGTGCCCCACGCGGGAGGGCCACAGATACGCAGTATTTT.

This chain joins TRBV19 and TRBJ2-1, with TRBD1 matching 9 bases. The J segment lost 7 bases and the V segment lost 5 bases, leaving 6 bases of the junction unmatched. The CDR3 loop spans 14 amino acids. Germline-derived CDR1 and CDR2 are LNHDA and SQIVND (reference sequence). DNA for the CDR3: TGTGCCAGTAGTGCCCGGACAGGGGAGAATGAGCAGTTCTTC. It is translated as CASSARTGENEQFF.

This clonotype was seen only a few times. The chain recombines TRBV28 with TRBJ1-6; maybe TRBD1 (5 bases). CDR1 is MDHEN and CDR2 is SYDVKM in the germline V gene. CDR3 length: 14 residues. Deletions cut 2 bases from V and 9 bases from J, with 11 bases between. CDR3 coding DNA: TGTGCCAGCAGTTTAGAAGCCGGGGGTTCACCCCTCCACTTT. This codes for CASSLEAGGSPLHF.

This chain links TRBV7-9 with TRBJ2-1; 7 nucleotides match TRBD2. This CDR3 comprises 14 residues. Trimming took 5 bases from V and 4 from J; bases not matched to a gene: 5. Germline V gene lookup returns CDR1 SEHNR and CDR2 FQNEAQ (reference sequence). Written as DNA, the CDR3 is TGTGCCAGCAGCGGGACTAACGGATACAATGAGCAGTTCTTC. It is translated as CASSGTNGYNEQFF.

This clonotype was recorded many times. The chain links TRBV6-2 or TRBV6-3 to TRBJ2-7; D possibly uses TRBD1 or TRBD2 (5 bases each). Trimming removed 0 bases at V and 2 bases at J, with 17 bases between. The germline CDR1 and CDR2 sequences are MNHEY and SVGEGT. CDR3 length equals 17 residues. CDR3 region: CASSYSGPGRVAYEQYF. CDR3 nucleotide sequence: TGTGCCAGCAGTTACTCGGGACCGGGACGCGTTGCCTACGAGCAGTACTTC.